A selection of T cell receptor beta chains follows, all from one sample in a study of Ad26.COV2.S vaccination and SARS-CoV-2 variants. Produced via immunoSEQ multiplex PCR; TCRdb's table is partial and in-frame only. The repertoire holds tens of thousands of clones, with 82% as singletons. The material was peripheral blood, obtained after recovery from COVID-19. These receptors all stem from a human donor who had recovered from COVID-19. Each CDR3 is given with its conserved first and last residue.

TRBV3-1/TRBV3-2,CASSQTGRDGYTF
TRBV5-6,CASSLPTSGRQTQYF
TRBV19,CASKGGMAGDTQYF
TRBV5-6,CASSPTGRTEAFF
TRBV7-9,CASSLGESHYGYTF
TRBV14,CASSVQVRGNEQFF
TRBV11-2,CASSFLPSGELFF
TRBV21-1,CASSKEEDRGETQYF
TRBV9,CASSHTTGSRPTDTQYF
TRBV7-6,CASSPAGTSTLLAKNIQYF